One sample yielded the 20 T cell receptor beta chains listed below, sequenced in a study of cytomegalovirus exposure and HLA in healthy donors. The PCR employed 60 Vbeta primers together with 13 Jbeta primers. Generated by immunoSEQ multiplex PCR, the TCRdb table keeps only in-frame clones and is missing some. The listing records about 110,000 clones. Sequencing was performed on PBMCs. The receptor source for this set is a man in his forties or fifties in good health and CMV-seronegative.

The chain carries TRBV5-1 and TRBJ2-1, with D tentatively TRBD2 (6 bases). Trimming stripped 4 bases from V and 3 bases from J, with 14 bases between. Looked up from germline, CDR1 is SGHRS and CDR2 is YFSETQ. The CDR3 spans 15 residues. Written as DNA, the CDR3 is TGCGCCAGCAGCAGGGGACCCGGGGGCTACAATGAGCAGTTCTTC. It specifies CASSRGPGGYNEQFF.

The J gene is TRBJ1-2, the V gene TRBV28; D is unclear. The CDR3 contains 12 residues. The germline CDR1 and CDR2 sequences are MDHEN and SYDVKM. Between the trimmed V and J ends, which lost 5 bases and 8 bases, there was a span of 12 bases. The DNA of the CDR3 is TGTGCCAGCAGTCTCTGGGTGGGCGGCTACACCTTC. Translated: CASSLWVGGYTF.

This rearrangement joins TRBV6-5 to TRBJ2-1; maybe TRBD2 (6 bases). Trimming removed 6 bases from V and 7 bases from J, with 16 bases in between. The germline V gene has CDR1 MNHEY and CDR2 SVGAGI. The CDR3 sequence is 14 residues long. CDR3 residues: CASSPVRESNEQFF. The CDR3 DNA sequence: TGTGCCAGCAGCCCCGTGCGGGAATCGAATGAGCAGTTCTTC.

This sequence joins TRBV5-6 and TRBJ2-7; TRBD2 matches at 16 bases. V shed 5 bases, J shed 3 bases, and the junction held 5 bases outside the gene matches. CDR1 and CDR2 (germline): SGHDT, YYEEEE. This CDR3 has 16 residues. The CDR3 DNA follows: TGTGCCAGCAGTCGGGGGACTAGCGGGAGGGGCTACGAGCAGTACTTC. As protein: CASSRGTSGRGYEQYF.

As for this clone: The germline gene is not matched at one end of the junction; a read error may be the cause. The V call is TRBV4-2, the J call TRBJ2-2; D gene unclear. This CDR3 comprises 19 residues. Germline V lookup: CDR1 LGHNA, CDR2 YNFKEQ. CDR3 region: CASSPYPRGPSAKTGELFF. The CDR3 DNA reads TGTGCCAGCAGCCCATATCCGCGAGGCCCGAGTGCGAAAACCGGGGAGCTGTTTTTT.

The CDR3: CASSLGDRGGSPLHF. As DNA, the CDR3 is TGTGCCAGCAGCTTAGGGGACAGGGGAGGTTCACCCCTCCACTTT. The gene calls are TRBV5-8 and TRBJ1-6; 10 nucleotides agree with TRBD1. V shed 2 bases and J 9 bases; nucleotides not matched to a gene: 5. Germline V gene lookup returns CDR1 SGHTS and CDR2 YDEGEE. CDR3 length equals 15 residues.

Comments on this clone: The junction does not match germline at one end; this may be a read error. At the DNA level, this CDR3 is encoded by other sequences in the same sample as well. The DNA of the CDR3 is TGCGCCAGCAGCCGTGGTGAGGTTTCGGACGAGCAGTACTTC. Amino acid sequence: CASSRGEVSDEQYF. The chain is built from TRBV11-3 and TRBJ2-7; D remains ambiguous. The germline V gene encodes CDR1 SGHNT and CDR2 YENEEA. The CDR3 contains 14 residues. Full variable domain (remainder filled in from reference TRBV11-3 and TRBJ2-7): EAGVVQSPRYKIIEKKQPVAFWCNPISGHNTLYWYLQNLGQGPELLIRYENEEAVDDSQLPKDRFSAERLKGVDSTLKIQPAELGDSAVYLCASSRGEVSDEQYFGPGTRLTVT.

The J gene is TRBJ1-6, the V gene TRBV6-1, with 7 bases aligning to TRBD1. The V gene's germline CDR1 is MNHNS and CDR2 SASEGT. V was clipped by 1 base and J by 8 bases; unmatched bases: 2. The CDR3 spans 14 residues. CDR3 sequence: CASSEDRGHSPLHF. The CDR3 region has the DNA TGTGCCAGCAGTGAAGACAGGGGTCATTCACCCCTCCACTTT.

The CDR3 is CASSQSGAGELFF. The CDR3, as DNA: TGCGCCAGCAGCCAATCCGGGGCCGGGGAGCTGTTTTTT. V and J are TRBV4-3 and TRBJ2-2; a weak D match, TRBD2 (5 bases). The CDR3 spans 13 residues. Trimming took 2 bases from V and 6 from J, leaving 7 bases between them. Germline-derived CDR1 and CDR2 are LGHNA and YSLEER.

CDR3 DNA sequence: TGTGCCAGCAGCAAGCGTGAAGGAGGATACGAGCAGTACTTC. The encoded protein is CASSKREGGYEQYF. V usage is TRBV7-2 and J usage is TRBJ2-7; D might be TRBD2 (5 bases). Trimming left V 5 bases short and J 4 bases short, with 15 bases between. This CDR3 spans 14 amino acids. Germline V gives CDR1 SGHTA, CDR2 FQGNSA.

This chain connects TRBV19 to TRBJ1-1; 8 bases line up with TRBD1. The CDR3 extends over 14 amino acids. Losses at the gene ends were 5 bases for V and 6 bases for J; bases not matched to a gene: 8. Germline V gene sequence: CDR1 LNHDA, CDR2 SQIVND (reference sequence). The CDR3 sequence: CASSVQGAGAEAFF. The CDR3, as DNA: TGTGCCAGTAGTGTCCAGGGGGCCGGGGCTGAAGCTTTCTTT.

This sequence joins TRBV7-9 and TRBJ2-3; TRBD2 might be the D (6 bases). The CDR3 loop spans 14 amino acids. CDR1 is SEHNR, CDR2 FQNEAQ, per germline (reference sequence). Trimming took 2 bases from V and 3 from J, leaving 9 bases between them. The CDR3 DNA follows: TGTGCCAGCAGCTTACGGGAGATGACAGATACGCAGTATTTT. It yields the protein CASSLREMTDTQYF.

V is TRBV19 and J is TRBJ2-4; TRBD1 matches at 7 bases. Germline assignment: CDR1 LNHDA and CDR2 SQIVND (reference sequence). The trim removed 1 base at V and 6 bases at J, leaving 6 bases unmatched. The CDR3 extends over 15 amino acids. The CDR3 is CASSIALDRRNIQYF. The DNA for the CDR3 is TGTGCCAGTAGTATAGCCCTGGACAGGAGAAACATTCAGTACTTC.

V is TRBV9 and J is TRBJ2-2; D is perhaps TRBD1 (6 bases). Deletions cut 3 bases from V and 0 bases from J, with 15 bases between. Germline V lookup: CDR1 SGDLS, CDR2 YYNGEE. The CDR3 has 17 residues. The CDR3 is CASSGERGRANTGELFF. CDR3 bases: TGTGCCAGCAGCGGAGAAAGGGGGAGAGCGAACACCGGGGAGCTGTTTTTT.

The chain links TRBV29-1 to TRBJ1-1; 7 bases agree with TRBD1. The CDR3 consists of 13 residues. Germline V gives CDR1 SQVTM, CDR2 ANQGSEA. V lost 7 bases and J lost 2; bases outside the gene matches: 7. The chain's CDR3 is CSAQDRSNTEAFF. The CDR3 nucleotides read TGCAGCGCCCAGGACAGGAGCAACACTGAAGCTTTCTTT.

V usage is TRBV6-1 and J usage is TRBJ1-1; possible D gene TRBD1, 5 bases. From germline, CDR1 is MNHNS and CDR2 SASEGT. Trimming took 6 bases from V and 0 from J, leaving 11 bases between them. This CDR3 region has 14 residues. Written as DNA, the CDR3 is TGTGCCAGCAGCGCAGGGTCCGTGAACACTGAAGCTTTCTTT. The encoded protein is CASSAGSVNTEAFF.

V is TRBV6-5 and J is TRBJ1-1; a weak D match, TRBD1 (6 bases). Trimming removed 5 bases at V and 3 bases at J, with 16 bases between. CDR3 size: 15 residues. Per the germline V gene, CDR1 is MNHEY and CDR2 is SVGAGI. Here the CDR3 DNA reads TGTGCCAGCAGTCCCCCGGGGGGCCGGTACACTGAAGCTTTCTTT. The encoded protein is CASSPPGGRYTEAFF.

The J gene is TRBJ2-7, the V gene TRBV29-1; 9 nucleotides agree with TRBD1. This CDR3 comprises 14 residues. Unmatched junction bases numbered 9, after V lost 5 bases and J lost 4 bases. Germline CDR1 reads SQVTM; CDR2 reads ANQGSEA. CDR3 region: CSVLSGTGSYEQYF. The CDR3 region has the DNA TGCAGCGTTTTATCCGGGACAGGGAGTTACGAGCAGTACTTC.

The V call is TRBV19, the J call TRBJ2-4; 7 bases are a match to TRBD2. The germline CDR1 and CDR2 sequences are LNHDA and SQIVND (reference sequence). With 4 bases clipped from V and 7 bases from J, the junction kept 10 bases outside the gene matches. The CDR3 has 15 residues. As DNA, the CDR3 is TGTGCCAGTAGTACCCGGAGGACTAGTGGGAACATTCAGTACTTC. It specifies CASSTRRTSGNIQYF.

V and J are TRBV6-5 and TRBJ2-7; 8 bases are a match to TRBD1. The CDR3 length is 14 residues. V trimming: 6 bases; J trimming: 4 bases; junction bases outside the gene matches: 8. Germline CDR1 MNHEY, CDR2 SVGAGI. This CDR3 is CASSTRGRFYEQYF. The CDR3 DNA reads as TGTGCCAGCAGCACCAGGGGGCGATTTTACGAGCAGTACTTC.